This TCR beta chain was recorded in a study of radiotherapy plus CTLA-4 blockade in lung cancer. TCRdb keeps only in-frame clones here, not all; method: immunoSEQ multiplex PCR. The table lists tens of thousands of clones, around 70% of them singletons. The V and J ends lost 6 bases and 0 bases, in that order; junction bases with no gene match: 5. CDR1 is SGHAT and CDR2 is FQNNGV in the germline V gene. This CDR3 region has 14 residues. The sample here was peripheral blood, taken from a patient treated with radiotherapy plus ipilimumab. This receptor was obtained from a human donor with non-small cell lung cancer who had stable disease on radiotherapy plus ipilimumab. V is TRBV11-2 and J is TRBJ2-7; TRBD1 matches at 7 bases. The CDR3 DNA sequence: TGTGCCAGCAGGCGTCGGGACAGCTCCTACGAGCAGTACTTC. It codes for CASRRRDSSYEQYF.